One sample yielded the 8 T cell receptor beta chains listed below, sequenced in a study of T cell responses to AZD1222 COVID-19 vaccine. Measured with immunoSEQ multiplex PCR; TCRdb has only the in-frame clones, and not every one. The data contain some 150,000 clones, more than 75% of them singletons. The source was peripheral blood, collected on day 0 of MenACWY control vaccination. These TCRs come from an adult in good health.

This sequence joins TRBV24-1 and TRBJ2-2, with D perhaps matching TRBD1 (5 bases). The CDR3 has 15 amino acids. Per the germline V gene, CDR1 is KGHDR and CDR2 is SFDVKD. Trimming took 1 base from V and 2 from J, leaving 7 bases between them. The CDR3 bases are TGTGCCACCAGTGATTTTAGGGGAAACACCGGGGAGCTGTTTTTT. Protein: CATSDFRGNTGELFF.

The V call is TRBV7-8, the J call TRBJ1-2, with 7 positions matching TRBD1. After removal of 5 bases from V and 0 bases from J, the junction contained 9 bases not matched to a gene. The CDR3 runs 16 residues. The V gene's germline CDR1 is SGHVS and CDR2 FQNEAQ. CDR3 bases: TGTGCCAGCAGCGGGAGGGGGCGCTCTTCTAACTATGGCTACACCTTC. It encodes CASSGRGRSSNYGYTF.

This clone was recorded only once. This chain uses TRBV5-1 with TRBJ2-5; possibly TRBD1 or TRBD2 for D (6 bases each). This CDR3 is 15 amino acids long. Germline V lookup: CDR1 SGHRS, CDR2 YFSETQ. The V end was cut by 2 bases, the J end by 3 bases, with 14 bases between. The CDR3 loop reads CASSFRGALEETQYF. The CDR3 nucleotides are TGCGCCAGCAGCTTTAGGGGGGCCCTGGAAGAGACCCAGTACTTC.

This clone has ten or more counts. This chain uses TRBV5-1 with TRBJ2-2, with 10 bases that match TRBD1. Germline V lookup: CDR1 SGHRS, CDR2 YFSETQ. Trimming removed 0 bases from V and 6 bases from J; junction bases left unmatched: 2. This CDR3 comprises 15 residues. CDR3 sequence: CASSLGQGAAGELFF. CDR3 sequence (DNA): TGCGCCAGCAGCTTGGGACAGGGGGCGGCCGGGGAGCTGTTTTTT.

The chain carries TRBV27 and TRBJ2-1, with a possible D match to TRBD2 (6 bases). Trimming shortened V by 5 bases and J by 0 bases, and 20 bases separated the two germline ends. CDR1 is MNHEY and CDR2 is SMNVEV in the germline V gene (reference sequence). This CDR3 contains 18 residues. The CDR3 region is CASSASWGVSTSYNEQFF. The CDR3 nucleotides read TGTGCCAGCAGTGCCTCGTGGGGGGTGTCAACCTCCTACAATGAGCAGTTCTTC.

This clone has a single count. This sequence joins TRBV21-1 and TRBJ1-2; the listed D gene, TRBD1, was not tested against the DNA. TRBV21-1 is recorded as a pseudogene. The CDR3 extends over 17 amino acids. CDR3 bases: TGTGCCAGCATCGATTACGGACAGACCGATTCTAACTATGGCTACACCTTC. Amino acid sequence: CASIDYGQTDSNYGYTF.

This clone was seen just once. The J gene is TRBJ2-1, the V gene TRBV5-1, with D tentatively TRBD2 (5 bases). This CDR3 has 15 amino acids. Germline V gives CDR1 SGHRS, CDR2 YFSETQ. Deletions cut 0 bases from V and 9 bases from J, with 16 bases between. CDR3 loop: CASSLDGLSRGEQFF. The DNA for the CDR3 is TGCGCCAGCAGCTTGGACGGACTCTCCCGGGGTGAGCAGTTCTTC.

This clone occurred once. The chain carries TRBV7-2 and TRBJ2-2; D could derive from TRBD1 or TRBD2 (5 bases each). Germline CDR1 SGHTA, CDR2 FQGNSA. This CDR3 region has 17 residues. V shed 3 bases and J shed 6 bases, with 20 bases lying between them. The CDR3 here is CASSLDHGAAVAGELFF. CDR3 DNA sequence: TGTGCCAGCAGCTTGGATCACGGGGCGGCTGTGGCCGGGGAGCTGTTTTTT.